This TCR beta chain appears in the sequencing data of a study of cytomegalovirus exposure and HLA in healthy donors. The overall study: The 120 or so validation repertoires used a platform that matched the one used for the 550 to 800 first-cohort repertoires, as a later analysis reported. Overall study findings and caveats: The study listed 164 cytomegalovirus-associated TCR beta chains.

The repertoire was sequenced with immunoSEQ multiplex PCR; TCRdb's copy has only in-frame clones and lacks some. Of about 330,000 clones in the sample, 75% to 90% are singletons; the top ten hold approximately 0.84%. Concerning this clone itself: Its specificity is unknown.

Germline CDR1 and CDR2: MNHEY and SMNVEV (reference sequence). The ends lost 2 bases at V and 7 bases at J; junction bases unmatched: 7. The CDR3 totals 16 residues. The sequence came from a young woman in good health and CMV-seronegative. The V and J genes are TRBV27 and TRBJ2-2, with 10 bases that match TRBD2. Sequencing input: PBMCs. Here the CDR3 DNA reads TGTGCCAGCAGTTTAGCCCGAGCGGGAGGGGTCGGGGAGCTGTTTTTT. Protein sequence: CASSLARAGGVGELFF.